This is a list of T cell receptor beta chains from one sample in a study of Ad26.COV2.S vaccination and SARS-CoV-2 variants. TCRdb keeps only in-frame clones here, not all; method: immunoSEQ multiplex PCR. This sample has nearly 400,000 clones, with over 75% found just once. This specimen consisted of peripheral blood, obtained in a trial of Ad26.COV2.S vaccine versus placebo. These TCRs come from a person aged 18-65 years who received the Ad26.COV2.S COVID-19 vaccine or a placebo. The CDR3 runs from the conserved cysteine through the conserved F or W. Each record gives: CDR3 length, V gene, D gene, J gene, clone size, CDR3 DNA, CDR3 protein. A D gene is named only where the DNA matches it firmly. Clone size is given for some rows only: seen once, a few or many times, or a class if the clone is expanded.

length: 16; V: TRBV14; D: -; J: TRBJ2-2; size: -; DNA: TGTGCCAGCAGCCAAAGGCGCGGATCGAACACCGGGGAGCTGTTTTTT; CDR3: CASSQRRGSNTGELFF
length: 13; V: TRBV5-1; D: TRBD1; J: TRBJ1-1; size: -; DNA: TGCGCCAGCAGCCCTGGACAGGGTGGTGAAGCTTTCTTT; CDR3: CASSPGQGGEAFF
length: 16; V: TRBV9; D: -; J: TRBJ2-3; size: -; DNA: TGTGCCAGCAGCCCCGAGGGGGGAGAGGCTGCAGATACGCAGTATTTT; CDR3: CASSPEGGEAADTQYF
length: 16; V: TRBV14; D: TRBD2; J: TRBJ2-1; size: -; DNA: TGTGCCAGCAGCCAAGTAGTTCAGGGACTATGGAATGAGCAGTTCTTC; CDR3: CASSQVVQGLWNEQFF
length: 12; V: TRBV19; D: -; J: TRBJ2-1; size: -; DNA: TGTGCCAGTAGTCTACAGGGTGGTGAGCAGTTCTTC; CDR3: CASSLQGGEQFF
length: 17; V: TRBV4-1; D: -; J: TRBJ2-7; size: -; DNA: TGCGCCAGCAGCCAAGATTATGGGGGGGGCAGCTCCTACGAGCAGTACTTC; CDR3: CASSQDYGGGSSYEQYF
length: 13; V: TRBV18; D: -; J: TRBJ2-7; size: -; DNA: TGTGCCAGCTCACGAGGAATTTCCTACGAGCAGTACTTC; CDR3: CASSRGISYEQYF
length: 14; V: TRBV5-1; D: -; J: TRBJ2-1; size: -; DNA: TGCGCCAGCAGCGTCACAGGTACCTACAATGAGCAGTTCTTC; CDR3: CASSVTGTYNEQFF
length: 13; V: TRBV5-1; D: TRBD1; J: TRBJ2-5; size: -; DNA: TGCGCCAGCAGATATACAGGGGAAGAGACCCAGTACTTC; CDR3: CASRYTGEETQYF
length: 14; V: TRBV6-5; D: -; J: TRBJ1-1; size: -; DNA: TGTGCCAGCAGTTACTCGGCAGTGAACACTGAAGCTTTCTTT; CDR3: CASSYSAVNTEAFF
length: 14; V: TRBV5-4; D: -; J: TRBJ2-3; size: -; DNA: TGTGCCAGCAGCCCCCGCGGGGAACGGGATACGCAGTATTTT; CDR3: CASSPRGERDTQYF
length: 15; V: TRBV19; D: TRBD1; J: TRBJ2-7; size: -; DNA: TGTGCCAGTAGTGGGGGGACAGGAAACTCCTACGAGCAGTACTTC; CDR3: CASSGGTGNSYEQYF
length: 14; V: TRBV29-1; D: TRBD2; J: TRBJ2-2; size: -; DNA: TGCAGCGTTGATCCGGGACTAGCTACCGGGGAGCTGTTTTTT; CDR3: CSVDPGLATGELFF
length: 17; V: TRBV5-4; D: TRBD1; J: TRBJ2-2; size: -; DNA: TGTGCCAGCAGCCAACCGGGACAGGGGCCTTACACCGGGGAGCTGTTTTTT; CDR3: CASSQPGQGPYTGELFF
length: 14; V: TRBV18; D: -; J: TRBJ2-7; size: -; DNA: TGTGCCAGCTCACCCGCCGTCGCCCCCTACGAGCAGTACTTC; CDR3: CASSPAVAPYEQYF
length: 17; V: TRBV24-1; D: TRBD2; J: TRBJ2-3; size: -; DNA: TGTGCCACCAGTGATTTAAAGGCTAGCGGGAGCACAGATACGCAGTATTTT; CDR3: CATSDLKASGSTDTQYF
length: 15; V: TRBV6-2/TRBV6-3; D: TRBD2; J: TRBJ2-7; size: -; DNA: TGTGCCAGCAGTTTTCCGCTGGGACTAACTTACGAGCAGTACTTC; CDR3: CASSFPLGLTYEQYF
length: 12; V: TRBV19; D: -; J: TRBJ1-1; size: -; DNA: TGTGCCAGTAGGGAGCGTAACACTGAAGCTTTCTTT; CDR3: CASRERNTEAFF
length: 14; V: TRBV7-2; D: TRBD1; J: TRBJ1-2; size: -; DNA: TGTGCCAGCAGCCAGACCGGGACAGGGTTCGGCTACACCTTC; CDR3: CASSQTGTGFGYTF
length: 15; V: TRBV10-3; D: -; J: TRBJ1-5; size: -; DNA: TGTGCCATCAGTGAGGGCAAGGGGCAGAATCAGCCCCAGCATTTT; CDR3: CAISEGKGQNQPQHF
length: 14; V: TRBV7-3; D: TRBD1; J: TRBJ1-1; size: -; DNA: TGTGCCAGCAAACCGGGACAGGGAAACACTGAAGCTTTCTTT; CDR3: CASKPGQGNTEAFF
length: 12; V: TRBV5-4; D: -; J: TRBJ1-2; size: few; DNA: TGTGCCAGCAGCTATGGCAGCTATGGCTACACCTTC; CDR3: CASSYGSYGYTF
length: 13; V: TRBV6-5; D: TRBD2; J: TRBJ2-1; size: -; DNA: TGTGCCAGCATGACGGGAGGTGACAATGAGCAGTTCTTC; CDR3: CASMTGGDNEQFF
length: 16; V: TRBV7-6; D: TRBD2; J: TRBJ2-7; size: -; DNA: TGTGCCAGCAGCTTGACTCATGGGGGAGGGCCTCCCGAGCAGTACTTC; CDR3: CASSLTHGGGPPEQYF
length: 14; V: TRBV14; D: -; J: TRBJ2-1; size: -; DNA: TGTGCCAGCAGCCCAGGGGGGGGTTACAATGAGCAGTTCTTC; CDR3: CASSPGGGYNEQFF
length: 14; V: TRBV4-2; D: -; J: TRBJ1-1; size: -; DNA: TGTGCCAGCAGCCAAGAGGGGGTGAACACTGAAGCTTTCTTT; CDR3: CASSQEGVNTEAFF